One and the same sample provided the 17 T cell receptor beta chains below, sequenced in a study of blood T cell repertoires in COVID-19. Data came from immunoSEQ multiplex PCR; TCRdb stores just in-frame clones and leaves some out. The table records approximately 77,000 clones, just over 85% of them present only once. The sample taken for sequencing was peripheral blood. These receptor sequences come from a man younger than 40 with acute or convalescent COVID-19.

The genes are TRBV27 and TRBJ1-4, with 7 bases identical to TRBD1. There are 16 residues in the CDR3. Germline lookup yields CDR1 MNHEY and CDR2 SMNVEV (reference sequence). Trimming cost V 6 bases and J 0 bases; bases outside gene matches: 7. The CDR3 protein is CASSKNRGATNEKLFF. The CDR3 nucleotides read TGTGCCAGCAGCAAAAACAGGGGAGCAACTAATGAAAAACTGTTTTTT.

This clone was picked up one time. The chain employs TRBV18 and TRBJ1-1; D may be TRBD1 (5 bases). The length of the CDR3 is 13 residues. Trimming cost V 6 bases and J 5 bases, with 13 bases left between them. Germline loops: CDR1 KGHSH, CDR2 LQKENI. The CDR3 nucleotides are TGTGCCAGCTCCGACGGGGGAGGGACTGAAGCTTTCTTT. The encoded protein is CASSDGGGTEAFF.

This clone was found a few times. This sequence joins TRBV29-1 and TRBJ1-2; D perhaps matches TRBD1 (6 bases). V was pared by 7 bases and J by 6 bases, with 9 bases between. This CDR3 contains 10 residues. Germline V CDR1 and CDR2: SQVTM, ANQGSEA. CDR3 sequence (DNA): TGCAGCGGCTACAGGGATGGCTACACCTTC. It specifies CSGYRDGYTF. The full variable domain, its missing parts supplied by reference TRBV29-1 and TRBJ1-2, is SAVISQKPSRDICQRGTSLTIQCQVDSQVTMMFWYRQQPGQSLTLIATANQGSEATYESGFVIDKFPISRPNLTFSTLTVSNMSPEDSSIYLCSGYRDGYTFGSGTRLTVV.

In its sample, this clone was seen once. This sequence joins TRBV27 and TRBJ1-1; TRBD1 might be the D (5 bases). V was pared by 0 bases and J by 1 base, with 15 bases between. Germline V gene data show CDR1 as MNHEY and CDR2 as SMNVEV (reference sequence). CDR3 length: 17 amino acids. The CDR3 spells CASSLSGPRAGNTEAFF. The CDR3 coding sequence is TGTGCCAGCAGTTTATCGGGCCCCAGGGCAGGGAACACTGAAGCTTTCTTT.

The rearrangement joins TRBV5-6 to TRBJ1-5; perhaps TRBD1 as D (6 bases). The CDR3 extends over 13 amino acids. Trimming pared 4 bases from V and 11 bases from J, leaving 16 bases between. Germline assignment: CDR1 SGHDT and CDR2 YYEEEE. As DNA, the CDR3 is TGTGCCAGCAGCCGGGACATGATTGGGACCCAGCATTTT. Translated: CASSRDMIGTQHF.

This clone was recorded once. V and J are TRBV12-3 or TRBV12-4 and TRBJ1-5; D is ambiguous. The CDR3 spans 12 residues. Trimming shortened V by 3 bases and J by 3 bases, and 3 bases separated the two germline ends. Here the CDR3 DNA reads TGTGCCAGCAGTTTCTACAATCAGCCCCAGCATTTT. Encoded protein: CASSFYNQPQHF.

This chain joins TRBV18 and TRBJ2-7; TRBD2 agrees at 8 bases. V shed 6 bases, J shed 7 bases, and the junction held 8 bases outside the gene matches. CDR1 KGHSH and CDR2 LQKENI come from the germline V gene. The CDR3 is 13 amino acids. The CDR3 sequence: CASSPRGDWEQYV. CDR3 sequence (DNA): TGTGCCAGCTCTCCGCGGGGGGACTGGGAGCAGTACGTC.

This chain uses TRBV2 with TRBJ2-2; a possible D gene is TRBD1 (6 bases). V gave up 6 bases and J gave up 1 base, with 9 bases separating them. CDR3 length: 14 amino acids. Germline CDR1 reads SNHLY; CDR2 reads FYNNEI. In nucleotides, the CDR3 is TGTGCCAGCAGACAGGGATTGAACACCGGGGAGCTGTTTTTT. Translation gives CASRQGLNTGELFF. Looking up the rest from reference TRBV2 and TRBJ2-2 gives the full variable domain: EPEVTQTPSHQVTQMGQEVILRCVPISNHLYFYWYRQILGQKVEFLVSFYNNEISEKSEIFDDQFSVERPDGSNFTLKIRSTKLEDSAMYFCASRQGLNTGELFFGEGSRLTVL.

The rearrangement links TRBV7-2 to TRBJ2-2, with no clear D. Germline-derived CDR1 and CDR2 are SGHTA and FQGNSA. The CDR3 covers 16 residues. The V end was cut by 5 bases, the J end by 0 bases, with 13 bases between. CDR3 residues: CASSLRSVANTGELFF. The CDR3 nucleotides are TGTGCCAGCAGCCTCCGATCGGTTGCGAACACCGGGGAGCTGTTTTTT.

This chain uses TRBV6-2 or TRBV6-3 with TRBJ1-2, with 7 positions matching TRBD1. V was pared by 4 bases and J by 6 bases, with 11 bases of the junction left unmatched. Germline values: CDR1 MNHEY, CDR2 SVGEGT. The length of the CDR3 is 15 residues. Here the CDR3 reads CASSSRPGTVDGYTF. The CDR3 DNA follows: TGTGCCAGCAGTTCGAGACCCGGGACAGTCGATGGCTACACCTTC.

This chain uses TRBV5-6 with TRBJ2-5; weak D call: TRBD1 (5 bases). Trimming took off 0 bases at V and 3 bases at J, with 12 bases between the two ends. Per germline, CDR1 SGHDT and CDR2 YYEEEE. The CDR3 totals 15 residues. This CDR3 is CASSLGEVREETQYF. As DNA, the CDR3 is TGTGCCAGCAGCTTGGGTGAGGTCAGGGAAGAGACCCAGTACTTC.

This clone was recorded only once. The chain is built from TRBV18 and TRBJ1-2, with TRBD1 identical over 9 bases. Germline CDR1 is KGHSH and CDR2 is LQKENI. CDR3 size: 15 residues. J was trimmed by 4 bases and V by 3 bases; bases with no gene match: 6. The DNA for the CDR3 is TGTGCCAGCTCACCGGGACAGGGAGTAGCCTATGGCTACACCTTC. It translates to CASSPGQGVAYGYTF.

This chain links TRBV24-1 with TRBJ2-2; TRBD1 aligns across 7 bases. This CDR3 is built from 13 residues. The junction had 7 bases not matched to a gene; V was cut back by 4 bases and J by 12 bases. CDR1 is KGHDR, CDR2 SFDVKD, per germline. CDR3: CATSDPDREKLFF. The DNA of the CDR3 is TGTGCCACCAGTGACCCCGACAGGGAAAAGCTGTTTTTT.

The chain couples TRBV25-1 to TRBJ1-2; D gene ambiguous. The V gene lost 2 bases and the J gene lost 3 bases, with 7 bases spanning the gap. There are 13 residues in the CDR3. From germline, CDR1 is MGHDK and CDR2 SYGVNS. CDR3 DNA sequence: TGTGCCAGCAGTGAAGTAGGAGACTATGGCTACACCTTC. Translated, it gives CASSEVGDYGYTF.

This chain links TRBV6-1 with TRBJ2-7; D is uncertain. This CDR3 is 13 amino acids long. V dropped 3 bases and J dropped 3 bases, with 9 bases sitting between them. Germline-derived CDR1 and CDR2 are MNHNS and SASEGT. DNA of the CDR3: TGTGCCAGCAGTGAGACAAACTTCTACGAGCAGTACTTC. Translated: CASSETNFYEQYF.

The chain couples TRBV30 to TRBJ2-1; TRBD2 matches 10 bases. Trimming cost V 1 base and J 9 bases; bases outside gene matches: 12. The CDR3 length is 16 residues. Per germline, CDR1 GTSNPN and CDR2 SVGIG (reference sequence). CDR3 sequence: CAWSALAGVGLVEQFF. In nucleotides, the CDR3 is TGTGCCTGGAGTGCCCTAGCGGGAGTTGGGTTAGTTGAGCAGTTCTTC.

V gene TRBV30 combines with J gene TRBJ2-7, with D perhaps TRBD2 (5 bases). This CDR3 spans 14 amino acids. The germline gives CDR1 GTSNPN, CDR2 SVGIG (reference sequence). V lost 1 base, J lost 3 bases, and 13 bases lay in between. This CDR3 reads CAWSAPGSLYEQYV. The CDR3 nucleotides read TGTGCCTGGAGTGCCCCGGGGAGTCTCTACGAGCAGTACGTC.